This entry features one TCR beta chain sequence. From germline, CDR1 is MDHEN and CDR2 SYDVKM. V lost 6 bases to trimming and J lost 0 bases, with 15 bases between them. The length of the CDR3 is 16 residues. The data originate from a study of CD8 T cells in Susac syndrome. Sequencing of TCR beta was carried out in blood CD8+ and CD4+ T cells. TEMRA cells were enriched by FACS, while CD8+ and CD4+ T cells were obtained through a negative isolation that was performed magnetically. When the RNA was reverse transcribed, random hexamers were used with an input of roughly 0.45 to 1 ug. The amplification used immunoSEQ multiplex PCR on TCR beta CDR3; it spanned 54 Vbeta and 13 Jbeta. TCRdb used MiXCR to reprocess the immunoSEQ multiplex PCR reads, holding one entry per CDR3 protein. Of a few hundred thousand distinct CDR3 sequences in the sample, 85% were seen once.

Specimen: CD8+ T cells from PBMCs. This sequence was found in a human donor with multiple sclerosis. The chain has TRBV28 and TRBJ2-4; perhaps TRBD1 as D (5 bases). Here the CDR3 reads CASSSRTTIAKNIQYF. The CDR3 nucleotides read TGTGCCAGCAGCTCCCGGACAACCATAGCCAAAAACATTCAGTACTTC.